These 3 T cell receptor beta chains came from one sample sequenced in a study of blood T cell repertoires in COVID-19. Assay: immunoSEQ multiplex PCR; the TCRdb copy retains only in-frame clones and omits some. The profile shows under 150,000 clones, 88% of them singletons. Sequences were obtained from peripheral blood. These receptors originate from a man aged 50-60 years with active or convalescent COVID-19.

V gene TRBV7-5 combines with J gene TRBJ2-3; TRBD2 was called by the table and not checked on the DNA. TRBV7-5 is designated a pseudogene. The CDR3 sequence is 16 residues long. Here the CDR3 reads CARSSPVTVVADTQYF. CDR3 in DNA: TGTGCCAGAAGCTCCCCCGTGACTGTGGTGGCAGATACGCAGTATTTT.

This chain links TRBV28 with TRBJ1-5; maybe TRBD1 (6 bases). V lost 6 bases, J lost 2 bases, and 14 bases lay in between. Per the germline V gene, CDR1 is MDHEN and CDR2 is SYDVKM. This CDR3 spans 15 amino acids. CDR3: CASSARGSGNQPQHF. The CDR3 DNA sequence: TGTGCCAGCAGCGCTAGGGGGTCCGGCAATCAGCCCCAGCATTTT.

The J gene is TRBJ2-1, the V gene TRBV5-4, with TRBD2 matching 11 bases. The CDR3 has 16 amino acids. In germline, CDR1 is SGHNT, CDR2 YYREEE (reference sequence). The V gene end was trimmed by 3 bases and the J gene end by 3 bases; junction bases not matched to a gene: 5. This CDR3 is CASSSLTSGSYNEQFF. The CDR3 region has the DNA TGTGCCAGCAGCTCGCTCACTAGCGGGAGCTACAATGAGCAGTTCTTC. The full variable domain, with the rest looked up from reference TRBV5-4 and TRBJ2-1, is ETGVTQSPTHLIKTRGQQVTLRCSSQSGHNTVSWYQQALGQGPQFIFQYYREEENGRGNFPPRFSGLQFPNYSSELNVNALELDDSALYLCASSSLTSGSYNEQFFGPGTRLTVL.